This T cell receptor (beta chain) was recovered during a study of blood T cell repertoires in COVID-19. Background on the study: The origin of the acute and convalescent COVID-19 samples was the United States, Italy and Spain.

CDR1 and CDR2 from the germline V gene are SGHAT and FQNNGV. The CDR3 has 14 amino acids. The ends lost 5 bases at V and 4 bases at J; junction bases unmatched: 7. Per the study methods: Amplifying reference gene primers gave estimates of nucleated cell counts. The data were produced by immunoSEQ multiplex PCR, yet TCRdb's version contains in-frame clones alone and is incomplete. That table is the source of V, J and clone size, and D and trimming were worked out from the DNA. Among around 190,000 clones listed, about 83% were seen once. The TCR was taken from a human donor in a cohort sampled during active COVID-19. The source material was peripheral blood. The rearrangement joins TRBV11-2 to TRBJ1-2; 7 bases map to TRBD1. CDR3 nucleotides: TGTGCCAGCAGCCCCGGACAGGCCCTCTATGGCTACACCTTC. Translated, it gives CASSPGQALYGYTF.